The 8 T cell receptor beta chains presented below share a single source sample, sequenced in a study of shared clonotypes between healthy human individuals. Profiling relied on immunoSEQ multiplex PCR, and the TCRdb table lists in-frame clones only, not all of them. The top ten hold over 1.3% of the sample, which has some 1 million clones, approximately 70% seen once. Sequences were obtained from memory CD4+ T cells sorted from blood. Noted subset: CD45RA-negative fraction. Receptors originate from a man aged 18 to 30 in good health.

This clone was counted a few times. The V call is TRBV5-8, the J call TRBJ1-1, with D perhaps matching TRBD1 (6 bases). Germline V gene lookup returns CDR1 SGHTS and CDR2 YDEGEE. The V end lost 9 bases, the J end lost 5 bases, and 20 bases lay between the germline ends. This CDR3 has 14 residues. DNA for the CDR3: TGTGCCACCCAATATTCGGGGGCGCGAACTGAAGCTTTCTTT. Translated: CATQYSGARTEAFF.

The rearrangement links TRBV5-4 to TRBJ1-4; TRBD1 matches 7 bases. The CDR3 is 15 residues long. Trimming cost V 4 bases and J 14 bases; bases outside gene matches: 17. The germline V gene has CDR1 SGHNT and CDR2 YYREEE (reference sequence). CDR3 amino acids: CASSNDRDRSKGLFF. CDR3 DNA: TGTGCCAGCAGCAATGACAGGGACCGATCGAAGGGGCTGTTTTTT.

This chain uses TRBV5-1 with TRBJ2-7; 9 positions agree with TRBD1. The germline V gene has CDR1 SGHRS and CDR2 YFSETQ. V dropped 5 bases and J dropped 3; count of bases not matched to a gene: 18. The CDR3 extends over 18 amino acids. In DNA, the CDR3 is TGCGCCAGCAGGCAGCCGGGACAGGGAGGACCAGCCGGCTACGAGCAGTACTTC. It encodes CASRQPGQGGPAGYEQYF.

A word on this clone: A junction boundary mismatches the germline segment, possibly from a read error. CDR3: CASSADKVKTIQYF. CDR3 nucleotide sequence: TGTGCCAGCAGTGCCGACAAAGTCAAAACCATTCAGTACTTC. V usage is TRBV6-1 and J usage is TRBJ2-4; D remains ambiguous. The CDR3 covers 14 residues. Germline V CDR1 and CDR2: MNHNS, SASEGT.

The gene calls are TRBV18 and TRBJ1-6; D remains unclear. With 3 bases removed from V and 14 bases from J, the gap between germline ends came to 17 bases. CDR1 and CDR2 from the germline V gene are KGHSH and LQKENI. The length of the CDR3 is 14 residues. The CDR3 protein is CASSPRLGWGSLHF. The CDR3 DNA reads TGTGCCAGCTCACCGAGGTTAGGGTGGGGATCCCTCCACTTT.

The chain employs TRBV18 and TRBJ2-5; 10 bases agree with TRBD2. J lost 4 bases, V lost 3 bases, and 8 bases had no gene match. In germline, CDR1 is KGHSH, CDR2 LQKENI. The CDR3 has 16 residues. CDR3 loop: CASSPQLAGAGETQYF. In nucleotides, the CDR3 is TGTGCCAGCTCACCCCAGCTAGCGGGGGCCGGAGAGACCCAGTACTTC.

The chain is built from TRBV7-2 and TRBJ2-2; no clear D. The length of the CDR3 is 12 residues. CDR1 SGHTA and CDR2 FQGNSA come from the germline V gene. Trimming cost V 6 bases and J 1 base, with 3 bases left between them. The CDR3 loop reads CASRENTGELFF. In nucleotides, the CDR3 is TGTGCCAGCAGAGAGAACACCGGGGAGCTGTTTTTT.

J is TRBJ1-4 and V is TRBV10-3, with a possible D match to TRBD1 (6 bases). CDR1 and CDR2 from the germline V gene are ENHRY and SYGVKD. V shed 10 bases and J shed 2 bases, with 14 bases lying between them. There are 14 residues in the CDR3. The CDR3 bases are TGTGCCAGCGGGGCAGGGGCTACTAATGAAAAACTGTTTTTT. Encoded protein: CASGAGATNEKLFF.